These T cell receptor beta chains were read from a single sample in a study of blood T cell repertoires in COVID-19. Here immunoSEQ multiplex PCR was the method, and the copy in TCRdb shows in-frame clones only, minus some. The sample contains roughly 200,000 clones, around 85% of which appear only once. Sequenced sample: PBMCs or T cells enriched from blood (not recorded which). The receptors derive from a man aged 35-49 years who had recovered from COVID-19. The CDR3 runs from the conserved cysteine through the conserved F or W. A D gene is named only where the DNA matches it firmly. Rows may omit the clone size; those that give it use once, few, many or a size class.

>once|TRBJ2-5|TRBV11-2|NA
TGTGCCAGCAGCTTAGGAGTGGTCGGGGGAGAGACCCAGTACTTC
CASSLGVVGGETQYF
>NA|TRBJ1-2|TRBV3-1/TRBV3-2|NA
TGTGCCAGCGCTTCTACAGCTTATGGCTACACCTTC
CASASTAYGYTF
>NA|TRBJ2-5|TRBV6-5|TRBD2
TGTGCCAGCAGCACCCCGGGACTAACGCAAGAGACCCAGTACTTC
CASSTPGLTQETQYF
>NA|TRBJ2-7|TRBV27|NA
TGTGCCAGCAGTTTAGGTAGCGCTCAGGACGAGCAGTACTTC
CASSLGSAQDEQYF
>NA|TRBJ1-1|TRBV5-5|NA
TGTGCCAGCAGCTCCCCGAGGACAAGGGCTTTCTTT
CASSSPRTRAFF
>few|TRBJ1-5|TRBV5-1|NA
TGCGCCAGCAGCTTGACAACGGGAAATCAGCCCCAGCATTTT
CASSLTTGNQPQHF
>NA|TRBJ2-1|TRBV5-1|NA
TGCGCCAGCAGCTTGGCCCTCCTGAATGAGCAGTTCTTC
CASSLALLNEQFF
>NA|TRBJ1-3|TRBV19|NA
TGTGCCAGTACTGAGCTCCGTTCTGGAAACACCATATATTTT
CASTELRSGNTIYF
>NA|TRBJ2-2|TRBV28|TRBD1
TGTGCCAGCAGCAAACTTGGGACAGCCGGGGAGCTGTTTTTT
CASSKLGTAGELFF
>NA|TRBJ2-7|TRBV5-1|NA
TGCGCCAGCAGCTTGGTCGGGTCCAACGAGCAGTACTTC
CASSLVGSNEQYF
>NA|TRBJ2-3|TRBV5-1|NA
TGCGCCAGCAGCTTGCCAGATTCCCGAACCACAGATACGCAGTATTTT
CASSLPDSRTTDTQYF
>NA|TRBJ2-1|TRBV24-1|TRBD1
TGTGCCACCAGCACGGGACAGGAGAACAATGAGCAGTTCTTC
CATSTGQENNEQFF
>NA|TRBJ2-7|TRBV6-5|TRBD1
TGTGCCAGCAGACCGCTGGACAGGGGGCTTCGCGAGCAGTACTTC
CASRPLDRGLREQYF
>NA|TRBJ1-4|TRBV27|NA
TGTGCCAGCAGTGGAAGGGAAACGGGGTTGGTTGAAAAACTGTTTTTT
CASSGRETGLVEKLFF
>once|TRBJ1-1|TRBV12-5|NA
TGTGCTAGCAAAACCCCCGGGACACCAAACACTGAAGCTTTCTTT
CASKTPGTPNTEAFF
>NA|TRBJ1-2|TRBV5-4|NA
TGTGCCAGCACCCCAGGTCGGGGGGCGGGTGGCTACACCTTC
CASTPGRGAGGYTF
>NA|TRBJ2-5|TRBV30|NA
TGTGCCTGGGGGGCAGGGAGGGAGACCCAGTACTTC
CAWGAGRETQYF
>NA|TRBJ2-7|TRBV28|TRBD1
TGTGCCAGCAGCACAATTAAACCTCGACAGGGCCAGGTGTACGAGCAGTACTTC
CASSTIKPRQGQVYEQYF
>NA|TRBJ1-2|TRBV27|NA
TGTGCCAGCAGCCAGGGGACGGGGATTAACTATGGCTACACCTTC
CASSQGTGINYGYTF
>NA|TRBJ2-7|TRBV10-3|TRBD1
TGTGCCATCAGTGAAGGGGGCGATCCGTCCTACGAGCAGTACTTC
CAISEGGDPSYEQYF
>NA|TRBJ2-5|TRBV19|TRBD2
TGTGCCAGTAGTATAGATCGTGGCGGGGGGGCTTCCCAGTACTTC
CASSIDRGGGASQYF
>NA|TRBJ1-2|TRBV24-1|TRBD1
TGTGCCACCAGTGAACCGGGACAGGGGGCCCGCTATGGCTACACCTTC
CATSEPGQGARYGYTF
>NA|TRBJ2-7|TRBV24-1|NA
TGTGCCACCCAGATTCAGGCGGACACAGCCTACGAGCAGTACTTC
CATQIQADTAYEQYF
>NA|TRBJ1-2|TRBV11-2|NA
TGTGCCAGCAGCTTAGAGGGGCGGTTTGGCTACACCTTC
CASSLEGRFGYTF
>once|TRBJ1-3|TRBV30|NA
TGTGCCTGGAGCCGACAAACGGGAGGATCTGGAAACACCATATATTTT
CAWSRQTGGSGNTIYF
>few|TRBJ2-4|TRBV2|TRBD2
TGTGCCGGGAGGGGGGCTAGCGGGAGTATGGGTATTCAGTACTTC
CAGRGASGSMGIQYF
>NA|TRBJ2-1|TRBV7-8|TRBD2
TGTGCCAGCAGCCCACCGGGACTAGCGGGAGGGCCATACAATGAGCAGTTCTTC
CASSPPGLAGGPYNEQFF
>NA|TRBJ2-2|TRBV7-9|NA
TGTGCCAGCAGCCCTGACAGTCACACCGGGGAGCTGTTTTTT
CASSPDSHTGELFF
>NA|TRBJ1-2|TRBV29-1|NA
TGCAGCGTGAGGCCTTCAACAGGGTTTCTTAACTATGGCTACACCTTC
CSVRPSTGFLNYGYTF
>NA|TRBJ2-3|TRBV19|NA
TGTGCCAGTAGTATAAGGGGGGGATACACAGATACGCAGTATTTT
CASSIRGGYTDTQYF
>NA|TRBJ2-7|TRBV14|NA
TGTGCCAGCAGCCAAGTCAGATACGAGCAGTACTTC
CASSQVRYEQYF
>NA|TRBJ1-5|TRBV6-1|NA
TGTGCCAGCAGTGACAGGTTTGGGCCCCAGCATTTT
CASSDRFGPQHF
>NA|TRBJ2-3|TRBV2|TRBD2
TGTGCCAGCAAAGCTAGCGGGAGCACAGATACGCAGTATTTT
CASKASGSTDTQYF
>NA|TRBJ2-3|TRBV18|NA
TGTGCCAGCTCACTGACTCGGGGAGGGCAGTATTTT
CASSLTRGGQYF
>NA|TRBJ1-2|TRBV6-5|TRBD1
TGTGCCAGCAGGCTGCATGGCAGGGGGCATCGTGGCTACACCTTC
CASRLHGRGHRGYTF
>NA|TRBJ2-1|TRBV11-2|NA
TGTGCCAGCAGTCCTAATAGGGGCGGTGAGCAGTTCTTC
CASSPNRGGEQFF
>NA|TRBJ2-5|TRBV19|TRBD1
TGTGCCAGTAGAACGACAGGGGAGGAGACCCAGTACTTC
CASRTTGEETQYF
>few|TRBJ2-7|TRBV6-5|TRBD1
TGTGCCAGCCGTCAGGGGGACTCCTACGAGCAGTACTTC
CASRQGDSYEQYF
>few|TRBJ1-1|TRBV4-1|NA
TGCGCCAGCAGCCAAGACGGTGTGGAGGGTAGGAACACTGAAGCTTTCTTT
CASSQDGVEGRNTEAFF
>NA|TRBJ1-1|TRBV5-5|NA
TGTGCCAGCAGCTTTAAAGAAACTCCGAACACTGAAGCTTTCTTT
CASSFKETPNTEAFF
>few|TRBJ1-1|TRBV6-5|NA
TGTGCCAGCAGTTACTCGCGGGGGGCGGGGACTGAAGCTTTCTTT
CASSYSRGAGTEAFF
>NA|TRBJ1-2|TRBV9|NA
TGTGCCAGCAGCTCCCCAGGGGTGACAGGTATCCCCTATAGAGATTATGGCTACACCTTC
CASSSPGVTGIPYRDYGYTF
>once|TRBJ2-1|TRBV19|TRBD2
TGTGCCAGTGGGACTAGCGCCAGCTCCTACAATGAGCAGTTCTTC
CASGTSASSYNEQFF
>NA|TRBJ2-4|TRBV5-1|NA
TGCGCCAGCAGCCCGGAGCAAACTTCAAACATTCAGTACTTC
CASSPEQTSNIQYF